These 14 T cell receptor beta chains share one sample of origin, sequenced in a study of blood T cell repertoires in COVID-19. TCRdb's copy holds only in-frame clones and misses some; the assay was immunoSEQ multiplex PCR. The sample holds about 150,000 clones, around 88% seen once. Sequenced input: peripheral blood. The receptors come from a woman aged 70 to 79 who had recovered from COVID-19.

The genes are TRBV14 and TRBJ1-4; D not resolved. Germline V gene lookup returns CDR1 SGHDN and CDR2 FVKESK. Trimming shortened V by 4 bases and J by 14 bases, and 23 bases separated the two germline ends. The CDR3 is 15 residues long. CDR3: CASSPIGARKNVLFF. In DNA, the CDR3 is TGTGCCAGCAGCCCCATTGGAGCAAGGAAAAACGTCCTGTTTTTT. Together with reference TRBV14 and TRBJ1-4, the CDR3 gives the full variable domain: EAGVTQFPSHSVIEKGQTVTLRCDPISGHDNLYWYRRVMGKEIKFLLHFVKESKQDESGMPNNRFLAERTGGTYSTLKVQPAELEDSGVYFCASSPIGARKNVLFFGSGTQLSVL.

The chain joins TRBV6-5 to TRBJ1-3; 10 bases agree with TRBD1. This CDR3 is 14 amino acids long. Germline values: CDR1 MNHEY, CDR2 SVGAGI. The junction had 9 bases not matched to a gene; V was cut back by 8 bases and J by 8 bases. CDR3 loop: CASGAGQGSDTIYF. The CDR3 coding sequence is TGTGCCAGCGGGGCGGGACAGGGGTCGGACACCATATATTTT.

V usage is TRBV27 and J usage is TRBJ2-1, with 8 bases identical to TRBD2. CDR3 size: 14 residues. Germline-derived CDR1 and CDR2 are MNHEY and SMNVEV (reference sequence). V trimming: 7 bases; J trimming: 9 bases; junction bases outside the gene matches: 11. The CDR3 here is CASTPLIRGGEQFF. In nucleotides, the CDR3 is TGTGCCAGCACCCCACTGATCCGGGGGGGTGAGCAGTTCTTC.

V gene TRBV6-5 combines with J gene TRBJ1-4; tentatively, D is TRBD1 (6 bases). The CDR3 runs 15 residues. CDR1 is MNHEY and CDR2 is SVGAGI in the germline V gene. The germline V and J ends were trimmed by 6 bases and 3 bases, with 14 bases remaining between them. The CDR3 DNA reads as TGTGCCAGCAGAGACCAGGGGATCTCTAATGAAAAACTGTTTTTT. Translation: CASRDQGISNEKLFF.

The table lists this clone with a few counts. The rearrangement uses TRBV28 and TRBJ1-5; unclear D gene. Trimming took 0 bases from V and 0 from J, leaving 12 bases between them. The V gene's germline CDR1 is MDHEN and CDR2 SYDVKM. This CDR3 comprises 17 residues. DNA of the CDR3: TGTGCCAGCAGTTTATGGGGCGAAACTCATAGCAATCAGCCCCAGCATTTT. This translates into CASSLWGETHSNQPQHF.

This clone was observed a handful of times. The V gene is TRBV5-1, the J gene TRBJ1-1; 9 bases are a match to TRBD1. Germline V gene lookup returns CDR1 SGHRS and CDR2 YFSETQ. Germline trimming cut 4 bases from V and 0 bases from J; bases unmatched to any gene: 4. This CDR3 has 15 residues. The CDR3 here is CASSPWTGVNTEAFF. In DNA form, the CDR3 reads TGCGCCAGCAGCCCATGGACAGGGGTGAACACTGAAGCTTTCTTT.

The chain combines TRBV18 with TRBJ1-2; D remains unclear. Trimming removed 3 bases from V and 8 bases from J, with 13 bases in between. CDR1 is KGHSH, CDR2 LQKENI, per germline. This CDR3 is built from 13 residues. Written as DNA, the CDR3 is TGTGCCAGCTCACCGGCGGCGGTGGTGGGCTACACCTTC. This translates into CASSPAAVVGYTF.

Here the CDR3 DNA reads TGTGCCAGTAGTCGACGTAGGCAGGGGAATCAGCCCCAGCATTTT. It yields the protein CASSRRRQGNQPQHF. The rearrangement uses TRBV19 and TRBJ1-5, with a tentative D call TRBD1 (6 bases). Trimming pared 5 bases from V and 4 bases from J, leaving 15 bases between. Germline values: CDR1 LNHDA, CDR2 SQIVND (reference sequence). The CDR3 is made up of 15 amino acids.

The chain is built from TRBV9 and TRBJ1-2; 9 bases fit TRBD1. Germline CDR1 reads SGDLS; CDR2 reads YYNGEE. With V trimmed by 0 bases and J by 10 bases, 7 bases remained unmatched. The CDR3 spans 14 residues. This chain's CDR3 is CASSVGQGQGDYTF. In DNA, the CDR3 is TGTGCCAGCAGCGTAGGTCAGGGACAGGGAGACTACACCTTC.

The chain links TRBV19 to TRBJ2-6; 7 bases match TRBD2. Trimming removed 11 bases from V and 0 bases from J; junction bases left unmatched: 7. The CDR3 has 15 amino acids. Germline V gives CDR1 LNHDA, CDR2 SQIVND (reference sequence). This chain's CDR3 is CAALAANSGANVLTF. The CDR3 coding sequence is TGTGCCGCCCTAGCGGCAAACTCTGGGGCCAACGTCCTGACTTTC.

The chain's CDR3 is CASSYPQVGELFF. The CDR3 region has the DNA TGTGCCAGCAGTTACCCCCAGGTCGGGGAGCTGTTTTTT. The chain recombines TRBV6-6 with TRBJ2-2; D unclear. V was shortened by 2 bases and J by 7 bases, with 8 bases between the two germline ends. CDR3 size: 13 residues. CDR1 is MNHNY and CDR2 is SVGAGI in the germline V gene (reference sequence).

V usage is TRBV6-1 and J usage is TRBJ2-1, with 8 bases identical to TRBD2. Germline CDR1 is MNHNS and CDR2 is SASEGT. This CDR3 contains 17 residues. The V segment lost 4 bases and the J segment 4 bases; nucleotides outside the gene matches: 12. CDR3 DNA sequence: TGTGCCAGCAGTGGACTACCAACTAGCGGAGGATACAATGAGCAGTTCTTC. Its protein product is CASSGLPTSGGYNEQFF.

The rearrangement links TRBV19 to TRBJ2-2; 11 bases fit TRBD1. From germline, CDR1 is LNHDA and CDR2 SQIVND (reference sequence). Trimming removed 4 bases from V and 4 bases from J; junction bases left unmatched: 5. The CDR3 extends over 16 amino acids. DNA for the CDR3: TGTGCCAGTAGTACCCGGACAGGGGGCGGCACCGGGGAGCTGTTTTTT. It is translated as CASSTRTGGGTGELFF.

The chain links TRBV2 to TRBJ1-5, with D perhaps matching TRBD1 (5 bases). Trimming removed 4 bases from V and 1 base from J, with 14 bases in between. The CDR3 totals 16 residues. Germline assignment: CDR1 SNHLY and CDR2 FYNNEI. The CDR3 is CASSASVTASNQPQHF. The CDR3 DNA is TGTGCCAGCAGTGCTTCCGTGACAGCCAGCAATCAGCCCCAGCATTTT.